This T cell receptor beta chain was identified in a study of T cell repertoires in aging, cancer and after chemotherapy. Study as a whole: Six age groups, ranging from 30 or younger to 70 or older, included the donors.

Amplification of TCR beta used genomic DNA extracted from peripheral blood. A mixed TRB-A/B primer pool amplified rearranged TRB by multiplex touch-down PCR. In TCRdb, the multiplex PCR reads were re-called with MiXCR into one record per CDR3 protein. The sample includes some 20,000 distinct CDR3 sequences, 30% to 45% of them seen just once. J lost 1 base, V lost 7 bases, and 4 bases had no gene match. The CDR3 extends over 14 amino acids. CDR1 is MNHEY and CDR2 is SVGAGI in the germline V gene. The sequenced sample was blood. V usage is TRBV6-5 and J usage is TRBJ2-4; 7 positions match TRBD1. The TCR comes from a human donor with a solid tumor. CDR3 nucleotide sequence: TGTGCCAGCAACGACAGGGACGCCAAAAACATTCAGTACTTC. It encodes CASNDRDAKNIQYF.